This T cell receptor beta chain was sequenced for a study of T-cell reconstitution after alpha-beta-depleted transplantation in children (dated by TCRdb to the mid-2010s). Some background on the complete study: Using TCR repertoire profiling, the study quantitatively followed how T-cell immune reconstitution unfolded in children after TCRalphabeta/CD19-depleted allogeneic hematopoietic cell transplantation.

This clonotype was counted ten times or more. Its cognate antigen has yet to be identified. Base qualities are missing; no much larger clone stands one base away. The library was produced with PCR. The sequencer was an Illumina HiSeq 2500. Molecular barcoding was employed in the preparation of TCR libraries, with unique molecular identifiers being used to normalize TCRbeta repertoire quantification. Starting from the raw public reads, TCRdb applied fastp trimming at Q25, assembled clones with MiXCR and retained in-frame beta chains. Entries that share a CDR3 protein sequence are merged under the most common genes and DNA. A total of nearly 550,000 distinct CDR3 sequences appear in this sample, about a sixth of them only once. Roughly 3.3% of the sample is held by the ten biggest clonotypes. Taken from cysteine to phenylalanine, the CDR3 has 18 residues. Left in the record is the CDR3 DNA by itself, 54 bases read in frame from the first base. CDR1 is given as KGHSH and CDR2 as LQKENI, both from the germline V gene. Relative to germline, V is missing 3 bases and J is missing 2 bases, with 13 bases of the junction outside any gene match.

The TCR originated in a human donor who donated a stem cell graft to a child with acute lymphoblastic leukemia. Source: PBMCs from the stem cell graft donor, taken from the stem cell graft. The rearrangement joined TRBV18 to TRBJ1-5; 7 central bases correspond to TRBD1. CDR3 sequence: CASSPLGRGSRGNQPQHF. Read as DNA, the sequence is TGTGCCAGCTCACCCTTAGGCAGGGGGAGTCGCGGCAATCAGCCCCAGCATTTT.